This is a list of T cell receptor beta chains from one sample in a study of cytomegalovirus exposure and HLA in healthy donors. Clones were read by immunoSEQ multiplex PCR, and TCRdb kept only the in-frame ones, dropping some. The repertoire holds 35,000 to 45,000 clones, roughly half seen once, with about 12% in the top ten. The specimen sequenced was PBMCs. These receptor sequences come from a human donor in good health. Each CDR3 is given with its conserved first and last residue. The order of the fields is D gene, V gene, clone size, J gene, CDR3 DNA, CDR3 protein. A D gene is named only where the DNA matches it firmly. Clone size is not always given. Where it is, it says once, few, many or a class for expanded clones.

D: NA; V: TRBV19; size: few; J: TRBJ1-4; DNA: TGTGCCAGTTATTCACCAGGGAATAATGAAAAACTGTTTTTT; CDR3: CASYSPGNNEKLFF
D: NA; V: TRBV27; size: NA; J: TRBJ1-2; DNA: TGTGCCAGCAGTTCGTCGGGAGGAAACTATGGCTACACCTTC; CDR3: CASSSSGGNYGYTF
D: NA; V: TRBV7-2; size: NA; J: TRBJ2-7; DNA: TGTGCCAGCGCATATAAGTGGGGTAGCGTCTCCTACGAGCAGTACTTC; CDR3: CASAYKWGSVSYEQYF
D: TRBD2; V: TRBV5-1; size: few; J: TRBJ2-1; DNA: TGCGCCAGCAGCTTAAGCGGGACGATCTACAATGAGCAGTTCTTC; CDR3: CASSLSGTIYNEQFF
D: NA; V: TRBV19; size: NA; J: TRBJ1-2; DNA: TGTGCCAGTAGCAATTCCCGACAGGACAAGAGGTATGGCTACACCTTC; CDR3: CASSNSRQDKRYGYTF
D: NA; V: TRBV7-3; size: NA; J: TRBJ2-2; DNA: TGTGCCAGCAGCTTAATGGCAATAGCGGTGAACACCGGGGAGCTGTTTTTT; CDR3: CASSLMAIAVNTGELFF
D: TRBD1; V: TRBV19; size: NA; J: TRBJ1-2; DNA: TGTGCCAGTAGCCGACAGGGCTATGGCTACACCTTC; CDR3: CASSRQGYGYTF
D: NA; V: TRBV6-1; size: NA; J: TRBJ1-2; DNA: TGTGCCAGCAGCCGCGGGAACACCTTTAACTATGGCTACACCTTC; CDR3: CASSRGNTFNYGYTF
D: NA; V: TRBV5-1; size: NA; J: TRBJ1-1; DNA: TGCGCCAGCAGCTCCTATACTGAGAACACTGAAGCTTTCTTT; CDR3: CASSSYTENTEAFF
D: NA; V: TRBV6-1; size: NA; J: TRBJ1-1; DNA: TGTGCCAGCAGTGAACGGGGGTTTAAGGAGAACACTGAAGCTTTCTTT; CDR3: CASSERGFKENTEAFF
D: TRBD1; V: TRBV7-8; size: NA; J: TRBJ1-1; DNA: TGTGCCAGCAGCTTTGGGACAGGGGCGATGAACACTGAAGCTTTCTTT; CDR3: CASSFGTGAMNTEAFF
D: NA; V: TRBV5-5; size: NA; J: TRBJ2-7; DNA: TGTGCCAGCAGCCACAGGGACGTCTACTACGAGCAGTACTTC; CDR3: CASSHRDVYYEQYF
D: TRBD2; V: TRBV7-6; size: NA; J: TRBJ2-3; DNA: TGTGCCAGCAGCCCAGCGGGAACAGATACGCAGTATTTT; CDR3: CASSPAGTDTQYF
D: TRBD2; V: TRBV5-1; size: few; J: TRBJ2-1; DNA: TGCGCCAGCAGCTTGCGAGCTAGCGGGAGCAATGAGCAGTTCTTC; CDR3: CASSLRASGSNEQFF
D: NA; V: TRBV11-2; size: few; J: TRBJ2-3; DNA: TGTGCCAGCAGCTTACCCAGGAGGGGGGGCAGAACAGATACGCAGTATTTT; CDR3: CASSLPRRGGRTDTQYF
D: TRBD1; V: TRBV19; size: NA; J: TRBJ2-7; DNA: TGTGCCGCAGGGGGCTCGGCCGAGCAGTACTTC; CDR3: CAAGGSAEQYF
D: TRBD1; V: TRBV6-1; size: NA; J: TRBJ1-5; DNA: TGTGCCAGCAGTGTGGGACAGGGGGCTCATCAGCCCCAGCATTTT; CDR3: CASSVGQGAHQPQHF
D: NA; V: TRBV5-6; size: NA; J: TRBJ2-7; DNA: TGTGCCAGCAGCTTGGATGCGTTTTCCTACGAGCAGTACTTC; CDR3: CASSLDAFSYEQYF
D: TRBD1; V: TRBV6-5; size: NA; J: TRBJ2-7; DNA: TGTGCCAGCTTTAATCCAGGACAGGGACTCTACGAGCAGTACTTC; CDR3: CASFNPGQGLYEQYF
D: TRBD2; V: TRBV30; size: few; J: TRBJ2-3; DNA: TGTGCCTCCTCCCCTAGCGGGAGAACAGATACGCAGTATTTT; CDR3: CASSPSGRTDTQYF
D: NA; V: TRBV19; size: NA; J: TRBJ1-5; DNA: TGTGCCAGTAGTTGGTCAGGGAATCAGCCCCAGCATTTT; CDR3: CASSWSGNQPQHF
D: NA; V: TRBV9; size: NA; J: TRBJ2-1; DNA: TGTGCCAGCAGCGTAAACCTCGGAGGGTACAATGAGCAGTTCTTC; CDR3: CASSVNLGGYNEQFF
D: TRBD1; V: TRBV2; size: few; J: TRBJ1-6; DNA: TGTGCCAGCAGGAGACCGGGACAGGGGGGGTATAATTCACCCCTCCACTTT; CDR3: CASRRPGQGGYNSPLHF
D: TRBD1; V: TRBV10-3; size: NA; J: TRBJ2-3; DNA: TGTGCCATCAGAGCGGGACAGGGTGGCACAGATACGCAGTATTTT; CDR3: CAIRAGQGGTDTQYF
D: TRBD1; V: TRBV7-8; size: NA; J: TRBJ1-2; DNA: TGTGCCAGCAGCCCCCCAGAAGGGGGCGGCTATGGCTACACCTTC; CDR3: CASSPPEGGGYGYTF
D: NA; V: TRBV27; size: NA; J: TRBJ2-1; DNA: TGTGCCAGCAGTTTAAGGCCTAGCGCATATTATCACAATGGGCAGTTCTTC; CDR3: CASSLRPSAYYHNGQFF
D: NA; V: TRBV2; size: NA; J: TRBJ2-7; DNA: TGTGCCAGCAGGCCGGGCTTCGCAGGGATCTACGAGCAGTACTTC; CDR3: CASRPGFAGIYEQYF
D: TRBD2; V: TRBV10-2; size: few; J: TRBJ2-2; DNA: TGCGCCAGCAGGGGACTAGCGGCGAACACCGGGGAGCTGTTTTTT; CDR3: CASRGLAANTGELFF
D: TRBD1; V: TRBV28; size: NA; J: TRBJ1-2; DNA: TGTGCCAGCAGTTTCCCCTCAGGGGGTGGGAACTATGGCTACACCTTC; CDR3: CASSFPSGGGNYGYTF
D: TRBD1; V: TRBV27; size: few; J: TRBJ1-2; DNA: TGTGCCAGCAGTTTATCGGGTACCAGGGGGAATCTCTATGGCTACACCTTC; CDR3: CASSLSGTRGNLYGYTF
D: NA; V: TRBV7-2; size: NA; J: TRBJ2-1; DNA: TGTGCCAGCAGCTTATCCAGGGAGGCTGGGGAGCAGTTCTTC; CDR3: CASSLSREAGEQFF
D: TRBD1; V: TRBV5-5; size: NA; J: TRBJ1-5; DNA: TGTGCCAGCAGCTTGGAAGGCCCGGGACAGGTGCTAAGCAATCAGCCCCAGCATTTT; CDR3: CASSLEGPGQVLSNQPQHF
D: TRBD2; V: TRBV7-3; size: NA; J: TRBJ2-2; DNA: TGTGCCAGCAGCTTCAGGGGACTAGCGGGTCCCGGGGAGCTGTTTTTT; CDR3: CASSFRGLAGPGELFF
D: NA; V: TRBV18; size: NA; J: TRBJ2-5; DNA: TGTGCCAGCTCACCACAGCGGGAGACCCAGTACTTC; CDR3: CASSPQRETQYF
D: NA; V: TRBV27; size: NA; J: TRBJ2-7; DNA: TGTGCCAGCAGTTTAGAGGGGGACTACGAGCAGTACTTC; CDR3: CASSLEGDYEQYF
D: NA; V: TRBV19; size: NA; J: TRBJ1-1; DNA: TGTGCCAGTAGTATAGCTGCGGGGGCGAGGACTGAAGCTTTCTTT; CDR3: CASSIAAGARTEAFF
D: TRBD2; V: TRBV6-4; size: few; J: TRBJ2-3; DNA: TGTGCCAGCGCACCGACTAGCGGGGGTACAGATACGCAGTATTTT; CDR3: CASAPTSGGTDTQYF
D: NA; V: TRBV27; size: medium-sized; J: TRBJ2-2; DNA: TGTGCCAGCAGTGGCAACGGGGAGCTGTTTTTT; CDR3: CASSGNGELFF
D: TRBD1; V: TRBV6-5; size: NA; J: TRBJ1-5; DNA: TGTGCCAGCAGTTTGACAGGGTTGGATCAGCCCCAGCATTTT; CDR3: CASSLTGLDQPQHF
D: TRBD1; V: TRBV27; size: NA; J: TRBJ2-7; DNA: TGTGCCAGCAGTTTAGCCCCGACAGGGGTCTCCTACGAGCAGTACTTC; CDR3: CASSLAPTGVSYEQYF
D: TRBD2; V: TRBV11-1; size: NA; J: TRBJ2-1; DNA: TGTGCCAGCAGCCGGACTAGCGGGGGGTCCTACAATGAGCAGTTCTTC; CDR3: CASSRTSGGSYNEQFF